This TCR beta chain was obtained from a study of cytomegalovirus exposure and HLA in healthy donors. The wider study: The same platform was used for the 130 or so validation repertoires as for the 666 first-cohort repertoires, as reported in a later analysis. Study results and limitations: Reported performance of the classifier showed diagnosis of cytomegalovirus status with high specificity and sensitivity.

Sequencing was performed with immunoSEQ multiplex PCR; in TCRdb, only in-frame clones are kept and a portion is missing. The sample shows 55,000 to 75,000 clones, roughly 95% of them seen only once. Trimming cost V 5 bases and J 2 bases; bases outside gene matches: 17. The length of the CDR3 is 18 residues. CDR1 and CDR2 (germline): SGHAT, FQNNGV. With respect to this clone: The antigen remains undetermined.

Sequencing input: PBMCs. This TCR was sampled from a woman between 18 and 30 years old in good health and CMV-seronegative. The chain recombines TRBV11-2 with TRBJ2-7; 8 bases fit TRBD2. CDR3 sequence (DNA): TGTGCCAGCAGCCCTAGCGGGCGGCTTGAAAAGGTGGCCTACGAGCAGTACTTC. Its protein is CASSPSGRLEKVAYEQYF. Filled out from reference TRBV11-2 and TRBJ2-7, the complete variable domain reads EAGVAQSPRYKIIEKRQSVAFWCNPISGHATLYWYQQILGQGPKLLIQFQNNGVVDDSQLPKDRFSAERLKGVDSTLKIQPAKLEDSAVYLCASSPSGRLEKVAYEQYFGPGTRLTVT.